The next 28 T cell receptor beta chains were all read from a single sample in a study of cytomegalovirus exposure and HLA in healthy donors. Only in-frame clones appear in the TCRdb table, and some are missing; sequencing was by immunoSEQ multiplex PCR. The sample holds roughly 100,000 clones, roughly 86% seen once. Sequencing was performed on PBMCs. The receptor source for this set is a woman between 18 and 30 years old in good health and CMV-seropositive.

The gene calls are TRBV28 and TRBJ1-4; perhaps TRBD1 as D (6 bases). Germline V gene data show CDR1 as MDHEN and CDR2 as SYDVKM. The CDR3 runs to 15 residues. V lost 7 bases and J 8 bases, leaving 20 bases between the germline ends. CDR3 DNA sequence: TGTGCCAGCAATTCACCGGGCTCTACAGGGGAAAAACTGTTTTTT. This gives the protein CASNSPGSTGEKLFF.

This chain connects TRBV4-1 to TRBJ2-7; D is unclear. Germline V gives CDR1 MGHRA, CDR2 YSYEKL. V was clipped by 1 base and J by 7 bases, with 17 bases between them. This CDR3 comprises 15 residues. This CDR3 is CASSQVEGDSWEQYF. The CDR3 DNA reads as TGCGCCAGCAGCCAAGTGGAAGGCGACTCCTGGGAGCAGTACTTC.

The chain links TRBV27 to TRBJ1-3; the D gene is possibly TRBD1 (5 bases). V was clipped by 1 base and J by 0 bases, with 13 bases between them. The CDR3 sequence is 17 residues long. Germline V gene data show CDR1 as MNHEY and CDR2 as SMNVEV (reference sequence). The CDR3 DNA is TGTGCCAGCAGTTTATGGCCAGGGCCGAGCTCTGGAAACACCATATATTTT. Its translation: CASSLWPGPSSGNTIYF.

The chain recombines TRBV6-1 with TRBJ2-3; D not resolved. The V gene's germline CDR1 is MNHNS and CDR2 SASEGT. Trimming removed 4 bases from V and 1 base from J, with 6 bases in between. This CDR3 has 13 amino acids. The CDR3 sequence: CASSGPGTDTQYF. The CDR3 nucleotides are TGTGCCAGCAGTGGGCCCGGCACAGATACGCAGTATTTT.

For the CDR3, the DNA is TGCGCCAGCAGTTTACCGGGGCGGGAGGCACCCCTCCACTTT. Protein: CASSLPGREAPLHF. This sequence joins TRBV10-1 and TRBJ1-6; D may be TRBD1 (5 bases). The CDR3 contains 14 residues. Trimming cost V 5 bases and J 11 bases, with 16 bases left between them. CDR1 is WNHNN and CDR2 is SYGVQD in the germline V gene (reference sequence).

The chain couples TRBV28 to TRBJ2-7; 9 bases agree with TRBD1. Germline CDR1 reads MDHEN; CDR2 reads SYDVKM. The V segment lost 7 bases and the J segment 5 bases; nucleotides outside the gene matches: 12. This CDR3 contains 15 residues. The CDR3, as DNA: TGTGCCAGCACCTCGCCTACCGGGACAGGGCACGAGCAGTACTTC. Protein product: CASTSPTGTGHEQYF.

This clone was counted between two and nine times. This chain uses TRBV10-3 with TRBJ1-5, with 8 positions matching TRBD1. CDR3 length: 17 residues. Germline CDR1 and CDR2: ENHRY and SYGVKD. The junction had 9 bases not matched to a gene; V was cut back by 5 bases and J by 0 bases. DNA of the CDR3: TGTGCCATCAGTTCCGGGACAGGTCGTCTTAGCAATCAGCCCCAGCATTTT. This codes for CAISSGTGRLSNQPQHF.

The chain combines TRBV5-1 with TRBJ1-1; D remains unclear. Trimming shortened V by 4 bases and J by 4 bases, and 8 bases separated the two germline ends. Germline-derived CDR1 and CDR2 are SGHRS and YFSETQ. The CDR3 is 12 amino acids. The CDR3 protein is CASSASGTEAFF. The CDR3 DNA sequence: TGCGCCAGCAGCGCCAGTGGCACTGAAGCTTTCTTT.

The chain joins TRBV5-4 to TRBJ2-1, with 8 bases fitting TRBD1. Per germline, CDR1 SGHNT and CDR2 YYREEE (reference sequence). This CDR3 contains 14 residues. Trimming removed 3 bases from V and 2 bases from J; junction bases left unmatched: 1. The CDR3 protein is CASSWGQAYNEQFF. CDR3 DNA sequence: TGTGCCAGCAGCTGGGGACAGGCCTACAATGAGCAGTTCTTC.

The CDR3 is CASSGTRDKSNEKLFF. The CDR3 nucleotides read TGTGCCAGCAGTGGCACCCGGGACAAGTCTAATGAAAAACTGTTTTTT. The chain couples TRBV25-1 to TRBJ1-4, with TRBD1 as a possible D gene (6 bases). Per the germline V gene, CDR1 is MGHDK and CDR2 is SYGVNS. Trimming took 4 bases from V and 3 from J, leaving 15 bases between them. The CDR3 covers 16 residues. Drawing the rest from reference TRBV25-1 and TRBJ1-4, the complete variable domain is EADIYQTPRYLVIGTGKKITLECSQTMGHDKMYWYQQDPGMELHLIHYSYGVNSTEKGDLSSESTVSRIRTEHFPLTLESARPSHTSQYLCASSGTRDKSNEKLFFGSGTQLSVL.

This chain uses TRBV9 with TRBJ2-5, with 7 bases lining up with TRBD2. This CDR3 spans 14 amino acids. CDR1 is SGDLS and CDR2 is YYNGEE in the germline V gene. Unmatched junction bases numbered 5, after V lost 3 bases and J lost 3 bases. In DNA, the CDR3 is TGTGCCAGCAGCGGGGGACTATTTAAAGAGACCCAGTACTTC. This codes for CASSGGLFKETQYF.

This rearrangement joins TRBV5-1 to TRBJ2-7; 7 bases are a match to TRBD1. The CDR3 has 14 amino acids. Looked up from germline, CDR1 is SGHRS and CDR2 is YFSETQ. The V and J ends lost 2 bases and 0 bases, in that order; junction bases with no gene match: 2. The CDR3 reads CASSLQGHSYEQYF. Written as DNA, the CDR3 is TGCGCCAGCAGCTTACAGGGGCACTCCTACGAGCAGTACTTC.

This clone was seen a single time. The rearrangement uses TRBV19 and TRBJ1-5; 7 bases are a match to TRBD1. In germline, CDR1 is LNHDA, CDR2 SQIVND (reference sequence). V shed 8 bases, J shed 4 bases, and the junction held 5 bases outside the gene matches. The CDR3 is made up of 13 amino acids. CDR3 DNA: TGTGCCAGTGACCTGACAGGGAATCAGCCCCAGCATTTT. This sequence encodes CASDLTGNQPQHF.

The chain carries TRBV11-3 and TRBJ2-3; the D gene is possibly TRBD2 (6 bases). Germline V gene sequence: CDR1 SGHNT, CDR2 YENEEA. V was cut by 0 bases and J by 4 bases, with 14 bases left in between. This CDR3 has 16 residues. CDR3 sequence (DNA): TGTGCCAGCAGCTTAGAATCCGGGAGTGGGGCAGATACGCAGTATTTT. Residues: CASSLESGSGADTQYF.

This chain connects TRBV14 to TRBJ2-7, with a tentative D call TRBD1 (5 bases). Germline values: CDR1 SGHDN, CDR2 FVKESK. Between the trimmed V and J ends, which lost 4 bases and 3 bases, there was a span of 7 bases. The CDR3 has 12 residues. DNA for the CDR3: TGTGCCAGCAGCCCAGGGTACTACGAGCAGTACTTC. Translating it yields CASSPGYYEQYF.

This chain uses TRBV28 with TRBJ1-5; D possibly corresponds to TRBD1 (5 bases). V lost 1 base and J 5 bases, leaving 6 bases between the germline ends. The CDR3 has 13 residues. Germline V gives CDR1 MDHEN, CDR2 SYDVKM. CDR3 DNA: TGTGCCAGCAGTTTATCCAGGGATCAGCCCCAGCATTTT. Translation: CASSLSRDQPQHF.

The rearrangement uses TRBV9 and TRBJ2-5; D not resolved. The germline gives CDR1 SGDLS, CDR2 YYNGEE. This CDR3 contains 12 residues. V was trimmed by 6 bases and J by 5 bases, leaving 11 bases between them. CDR3 sequence: CASTRLPETQYF. In DNA form, the CDR3 reads TGTGCCAGCACCCGACTCCCCGAGACCCAGTACTTC.

The chain is built from TRBV19 and TRBJ2-1; the D gene is possibly TRBD1 (7 bases). Deletions cut 4 bases from V and 3 bases from J, with 16 bases between. CDR3 length: 16 residues. Germline V gene data show CDR1 as LNHDA and CDR2 as SQIVND (reference sequence). Written as DNA, the CDR3 is TGTGCCAGTAGTAGGCGGGCGGGACAGCACTACAATGAGCAGTTCTTC. It encodes CASSRRAGQHYNEQFF.

This chain joins TRBV4-2 and TRBJ2-4, with D perhaps matching TRBD2 (6 bases). In germline, CDR1 is LGHNA, CDR2 YNFKEQ. The CDR3 has 15 residues. Trimming removed 0 bases from V and 1 base from J, with 7 bases in between. The CDR3 region has the DNA TGTGCCAGCAGCCAAGATGGGGGGGCCAAAAACATTCAGTACTTC. It specifies CASSQDGGAKNIQYF.

V is TRBV6-5 and J is TRBJ2-1, with TRBD2 matching over 7 bases. The germline CDR1 and CDR2 sequences are MNHEY and SVGAGI. This CDR3 comprises 15 residues. Germline trimming cut 6 bases from V and 3 bases from J; bases unmatched to any gene: 8. CDR3 nucleotide sequence: TGTGCCAGCAGACAATCTAGCGGCGACTACAATGAGCAGTTCTTC. Amino acid sequence: CASRQSSGDYNEQFF.

This chain connects TRBV14 to TRBJ2-7; 9 bases align to TRBD1. Germline V gives CDR1 SGHDN, CDR2 FVKESK. Unmatched junction bases numbered 8, after V lost 3 bases and J lost 5 bases. CDR3 length equals 15 residues. This CDR3 is CASSHAAWTGDEQYF. CDR3 bases: TGTGCCAGCAGCCACGCAGCCTGGACAGGGGACGAGCAGTACTTC.

The chain links TRBV10-3 to TRBJ2-5; D remains unclear. This CDR3 spans 13 amino acids. CDR1 is ENHRY, CDR2 SYGVKD, per germline. Trimming took off 7 bases at V and 2 bases at J, with 11 bases between the two ends. As DNA, the CDR3 is TGTGCCATCACGGCGGCGCCTCAAGAGACCCAGTACTTC. As protein: CAITAAPQETQYF.

The chain's CDR3 is CASSTSANSPLHF. CDR3 DNA sequence: TGTGCCAGTAGTACTTCAGCGAATTCACCCCTCCACTTT. The chain couples TRBV19 to TRBJ1-6; no firm D call. Germline lookup yields CDR1 LNHDA and CDR2 SQIVND (reference sequence). V was cut by 4 bases and J by 7 bases, with 8 bases left in between. This CDR3 has 13 amino acids.

The CDR3 here is CASSAGAGNQPQHF. As DNA, the CDR3 is TGCGCCAGCAGTGCAGGGGCTGGCAATCAGCCCCAGCATTTT. The chain has TRBV4-1 and TRBJ1-5, with D possibly being TRBD1 (6 bases). This CDR3 is 14 amino acids long. Germline V gene data show CDR1 as MGHRA and CDR2 as YSYEKL. The V gene lost 6 bases and the J gene lost 2 bases, with 11 bases spanning the gap.

The chain uses TRBV19 and TRBJ1-5; D perhaps matches TRBD1 (5 bases). This CDR3 is built from 15 residues. The V end lost 7 bases, the J end lost 6 bases, and 19 bases lay between the germline ends. Germline assignment: CDR1 LNHDA and CDR2 SQIVND (reference sequence). CDR3 nucleotides: TGTGCCAGTAACTTCGGCCCAGGCGGGGGTCAGCCCCAGCATTTT. Its protein is CASNFGPGGGQPQHF.

V is TRBV5-1 and J is TRBJ2-7; 7 bases align to TRBD2. V shed 6 bases and J 4 bases; nucleotides not matched to a gene: 7. The CDR3 length is 13 residues. In germline, CDR1 is SGHRS, CDR2 YFSETQ. This CDR3 reads CASNEGGTYEQYF. CDR3 nucleotides: TGCGCCAGCAACGAGGGAGGGACTTACGAGCAGTACTTC. The variable domain in full, completed from reference TRBV5-1 and TRBJ2-7, reads KAGVTQTPRYLIKTRGQQVTLSCSPISGHRSVSWYQQTPGQGLQFLFEYFSETQRNKGNFPGRFSGRQFSNSRSEMNVSTLELGDSALYLCASNEGGTYEQYFGPGTRLTVT.

The rearrangement uses TRBV28 and TRBJ1-1, with unresolved D. Germline lookup yields CDR1 MDHEN and CDR2 SYDVKM. Trimming shortened V by 4 bases and J by 1 base, and 7 bases separated the two germline ends. CDR3 length: 13 amino acids. CDR3 nucleotides: TGTGCCAGCAGTTCCGGTGGGAACACTGAAGCTTTCTTT. Translation: CASSSGGNTEAFF.

This chain connects TRBV30 to TRBJ2-1; tentatively, D is TRBD2 (6 bases). V lost 5 bases and J lost 6, with 17 bases in between. This CDR3 is 14 amino acids long. The germline V gene encodes CDR1 GTSNPN and CDR2 SVGIG (reference sequence). The CDR3 loop is CAWAVWGEGNEQFF. The CDR3, as DNA: TGTGCCTGGGCTGTCTGGGGGGAAGGCAATGAGCAGTTCTTC.